Below are 32 T cell receptor beta chains sequenced from a single sample in a study of blood T cell repertoires in COVID-19. Sequencing was performed with immunoSEQ multiplex PCR; in TCRdb, only in-frame clones are kept and a portion is missing. Counted here are about 170,000 clones, 80% to 90% occurring once; the ten biggest clones make up 2.5% to 3%. Material for sequencing was peripheral blood. Receptors were obtained from a woman of 80 years or more with COVID-19, enrolled during active disease.

The V and J genes are TRBV6-6 and TRBJ2-5, with D hard to call. The CDR3 sequence is 11 residues long. CDR1 MNHNY and CDR2 SVGAGI come from the germline V gene (reference sequence). Trimming cost V 4 bases and J 5 bases, with 5 bases left between them. The DNA of the CDR3 is TGTGCCAGCAGTTCCCAGGAGACCCAGTACTTC. Encoded protein: CASSSQETQYF.

This chain uses TRBV4-1 with TRBJ1-6; possibly TRBD1 for D (6 bases). Looked up from germline, CDR1 is MGHRA and CDR2 is YSYEKL. The CDR3 is 18 residues long. V was pared by 3 bases and J by 8 bases, with 23 bases between. The CDR3 nucleotides are TGCGCCAGCAGCCATCCACTCCGCGGGGGGCTCCGGGATTCACCCCTCCACTTT. This sequence encodes CASSHPLRGGLRDSPLHF.

The V and J genes are TRBV5-1 and TRBJ2-7; 11 bases match TRBD2. Per germline, CDR1 SGHRS and CDR2 YFSETQ. This CDR3 contains 15 residues. V lost 0 bases, J lost 5 bases, and 4 bases stayed unmatched. The CDR3: CASSLALTSGNEQYF. CDR3 DNA: TGCGCCAGCAGCTTGGCCCTGACTAGCGGGAACGAGCAGTACTTC.

The chain employs TRBV3-1 (or the pseudogene TRBV3-2) and TRBJ1-1, with TRBD1 matching 9 bases. V lost 2 bases to trimming and J lost 5 bases; unmatched junction nucleotides: 6. The germline V gene encodes CDR1 LGHDT and CDR2 YNNKEL (reference sequence). CDR3 length equals 15 residues. The CDR3 loop is CASSQWDRVGTEAFF. DNA for the CDR3: TGTGCCAGCAGCCAATGGGACAGGGTAGGGACTGAAGCTTTCTTT.

The V gene is TRBV29-1, the J gene TRBJ2-3; D gene unclear. This CDR3 has 13 amino acids. Trimming took 2 bases from V and 2 from J, leaving 8 bases between them. The V gene's germline CDR1 is SQVTM and CDR2 ANQGSEA. The DNA for the CDR3 is TGCAGCGTTGAACCAGGTTCCACAGATACGCAGTATTTT. The encoded protein is CSVEPGSTDTQYF.

The V gene is TRBV5-1, the J gene TRBJ2-3; 8 bases match TRBD1. The CDR3 sequence is 15 residues long. Germline CDR1 and CDR2: SGHRS and YFSETQ. J gave up 6 bases and V 0 bases, and 6 bases lay outside the gene matches. CDR3 in amino acids: CASSLAWTGRDTQYF. DNA of the CDR3: TGCGCCAGCAGCTTGGCATGGACAGGGAGGGATACGCAGTATTTT.

V usage is TRBV12-3 or TRBV12-4 and J usage is TRBJ2-1; D gene ambiguous. CDR3 length equals 12 residues. Trimming pared 6 bases from V and 3 bases from J, leaving 6 bases between. The DNA of the CDR3 is TGTGCCAGCAGCAATAGCTACAATGAGCAGTTCTTC. Translated, it gives CASSNSYNEQFF.

V gene TRBV28 combines with J gene TRBJ2-5, with 10 bases identical to TRBD1. The V segment lost 3 bases and the J segment 4 bases; nucleotides outside the gene matches: 8. The CDR3 runs 16 residues. The germline CDR1 and CDR2 sequences are MDHEN and SYDVKM. CDR3 coding DNA: TGTGCCAGCAGTTTCCCGGGACAGGGGACGGTAGAGACCCAGTACTTC. This encodes CASSFPGQGTVETQYF.

This chain joins TRBV27 and TRBJ2-1; D ambiguous. Trimming stripped 6 bases from V and 0 bases from J, with 12 bases between. The CDR3 extends over 15 amino acids. Germline assignment: CDR1 MNHEY and CDR2 SMNVEV (reference sequence). The CDR3 DNA is TGTGCCAGCAGCCCAACTCGGAGCTCCTACAATGAGCAGTTCTTC. Encoded protein: CASSPTRSSYNEQFF.

The rearrangement links TRBV6-5 to TRBJ2-1; TRBD2 might be the D (5 bases). The CDR3 contains 15 residues. Trimming pared 2 bases from V and 3 bases from J, leaving 11 bases between. Germline CDR1 reads MNHEY; CDR2 reads SVGAGI. The CDR3, as DNA: TGTGCCAGCAGTTACGGGAGCGCCGACTACAATGAGCAGTTCTTC. Amino acids: CASSYGSADYNEQFF.

This clone was counted once. The V call is TRBV6-5, the J call TRBJ1-1, with 9 bases fitting TRBD1. Per the germline V gene, CDR1 is MNHEY and CDR2 is SVGAGI. The V gene end was trimmed by 5 bases and the J gene end by 10 bases; junction bases not matched to a gene: 2. The CDR3 spans 11 residues. Here the CDR3 reads CASSTTGGAFF. The DNA of the CDR3 is TGTGCCAGCAGTACGACAGGGGGAGCTTTCTTT.

The V and J genes are TRBV5-5 and TRBJ1-1; 8 positions match TRBD1. The CDR3 runs 17 residues. V dropped 4 bases and J dropped 4; count of bases not matched to a gene: 15. The germline gives CDR1 SGHKS, CDR2 YYEKEE (reference sequence). The CDR3 spells CASSRKELTGGPTEAFF. CDR3 bases: TGTGCCAGCAGCCGTAAAGAGCTTACAGGGGGGCCCACTGAAGCTTTCTTT.

V gene TRBV6-5 combines with J gene TRBJ1-2; D gene uncertain. With 9 bases removed from V and 8 bases from J, the gap between germline ends came to 16 bases. The germline CDR1 and CDR2 sequences are MNHEY and SVGAGI. This CDR3 is 12 amino acids long. CDR3 bases: TGTGCCAGTAGCATCGCTGGGTCCGGCTACACCTTC. Its translation is CASSIAGSGYTF.

The CDR3 reads CASSGRQGISRSSYEQYF. CDR3 in DNA: TGTGCCAGCAGCGGCAGACAGGGGATTTCGAGATCGAGCTACGAGCAGTACTTC. The chain uses TRBV7-8 and TRBJ2-7, with TRBD1 matching 8 bases. V trimming: 5 bases; J trimming: 3 bases; junction bases outside the gene matches: 18. CDR3 length: 18 residues. Germline V gene sequence: CDR1 SGHVS, CDR2 FQNEAQ.

The gene calls are TRBV30 and TRBJ1-2, with TRBD1 matching over 7 bases. Germline-derived CDR1 and CDR2 are GTSNPN and SVGIG (reference sequence). V dropped 4 bases and J dropped 8; count of bases not matched to a gene: 10. This CDR3 is built from 13 residues. The DNA of the CDR3 is TGTGCCTGGACGGGACAGCCAACGGGAGGCTACACCTTC. It specifies CAWTGQPTGGYTF.

V usage is TRBV24-1 and J usage is TRBJ2-3, with D possibly TRBD2 on 6 matching bases. V was pared by 0 bases and J by 5 bases, with 14 bases between. This CDR3 is built from 16 residues. Germline CDR1 and CDR2: KGHDR and SFDVKD. The CDR3 coding sequence is TGTGCCACCAGTGATTTGGCCGGGAGCCTGGTAGATACGCAGTATTTT. It translates to CATSDLAGSLVDTQYF.

The chain carries TRBV11-2 and TRBJ1-2; no reliable D call. Germline CDR1 reads SGHAT; CDR2 reads FQNNGV. There are 14 residues in the CDR3. V dropped 5 bases and J dropped 8 bases, with 18 bases sitting between them. The CDR3 DNA sequence: TGTGCCAGCAGCCCCGAATTTTCCGGGTGGGGCTACACCTTC. Protein sequence: CASSPEFSGWGYTF.

This clone appeared once. The V call is TRBV2, the J call TRBJ1-1; TRBD1 matches 8 bases. This CDR3 comprises 17 residues. J gave up 1 base and V 3 bases, and 10 bases lay outside the gene matches. Looked up from germline, CDR1 is SNHLY and CDR2 is FYNNEI. The CDR3 nucleotides are TGTGCCAGCAGTGAGTGGCTCCGAGGGACAGGGAACACTGAAGCTTTCTTT. Protein sequence: CASSEWLRGTGNTEAFF.

The chain has TRBV18 and TRBJ2-7; 10 nucleotides line up with TRBD2. The CDR3 has 15 amino acids. The germline CDR1 and CDR2 sequences are KGHSH and LQKENI. J gave up 2 bases and V 4 bases, and 5 bases lay outside the gene matches. CDR3 nucleotide sequence: TGTGCCAGCTCACAAGGACTAGCGGAGACCTACGAGCAGTACTTC. Protein: CASSQGLAETYEQYF.

The genes are TRBV29-1 and TRBJ2-1; 9 bases fit TRBD2. V was clipped by 4 bases and J by 12 bases; unmatched bases: 10. CDR1 and CDR2 from the germline V gene are SQVTM and ANQGSEA. The CDR3 covers 13 residues. The CDR3 DNA follows: TGCAGCGTTGGCGGACTAGCGCCAGAGGGGCAGTTCTTC. This codes for CSVGGLAPEGQFF.

V and J are TRBV15 and TRBJ1-3; 7 bases match TRBD1. In germline, CDR1 is LNHNV, CDR2 YYDKDF (reference sequence). The CDR3 sequence is 14 residues long. V shed 4 bases and J 3 bases; nucleotides not matched to a gene: 3. The DNA of the CDR3 is TGTGCCACCAGCACCCGGGACAGTGGAAACACCATATATTTT. It yields the protein CATSTRDSGNTIYF.

The J gene is TRBJ2-7, the V gene TRBV7-8, with 8 bases that match TRBD2. Trimming at V came to 4 bases and at J to 4 bases, leaving 12 bases not matched to a gene. This CDR3 contains 16 residues. Germline CDR1 and CDR2: SGHVS and FQNEAQ. CDR3 amino acids: CASSSRGAGASYEQYF. CDR3 DNA sequence: TGTGCCAGCAGCTCCCGGGGAGCGGGAGCTTCTTACGAGCAGTACTTC.

The rearrangement uses TRBV4-1 and TRBJ2-1; 10 bases agree with TRBD2. Germline CDR1 MGHRA, CDR2 YSYEKL. The V gene end was trimmed by 4 bases and the J gene end by 2 bases; junction bases not matched to a gene: 8. The CDR3 covers 17 residues. Here the CDR3 reads CASSRDPGLATYNEQFF. DNA for the CDR3: TGCGCCAGCAGCCGAGATCCGGGACTAGCGACCTACAATGAGCAGTTCTTC.

The genes are TRBV30 and TRBJ2-7; TRBD1 is a possible D gene (6 bases). V lost 2 bases to trimming and J lost 5 bases, with 13 bases between them. The CDR3 has 13 amino acids. Germline V gives CDR1 GTSNPN, CDR2 SVGIG (reference sequence). The CDR3 DNA sequence: TGTGCCTGGAGTACGCAGGGGAAGAACGAGCAGTACTTC. Translating it yields CAWSTQGKNEQYF. Filled out from reference TRBV30 and TRBJ2-7, the complete variable domain reads SQTIHQWPATLVQPVGSPLSLECTVEGTSNPNLYWYRQAAGRGLQLLFYSVGIGQISSEVPQNLSASRPQDRQFILSSKKLLLSDSGFYLCAWSTQGKNEQYFGPGTRLTVT.

The chain couples TRBV18 to TRBJ2-5; TRBD2 aligns across 10 bases. Germline CDR1 is KGHSH and CDR2 is LQKENI. The CDR3 has 17 amino acids. After removal of 5 bases from V and 1 base from J, the junction contained 10 bases not matched to a gene. In nucleotides, the CDR3 is TGTGCCAGCTCAACATTAGCGGGGGGCTATACCCAAGAGACCCAGTACTTC. Its translation is CASSTLAGGYTQETQYF.

The rearrangement joins TRBV10-3 to TRBJ1-1; no reliable D call. The V gene lost 7 bases and the J gene lost 5 bases, with 11 bases spanning the gap. The CDR3 is 12 residues long. CDR1 and CDR2 (germline): ENHRY, SYGVKD. This CDR3 reads CAITRTGTEAFF. The CDR3 DNA is TGTGCCATCACCAGGACGGGGACTGAAGCTTTCTTT.

This CDR3 reads CASSLLGLNTEAFF. The DNA for the CDR3 is TGTGCCAGCAGCTTACTGGGCCTGAACACTGAAGCTTTCTTT. The rearrangement uses TRBV11-2 and TRBJ1-1; D is uncertain. This CDR3 region has 14 residues. V was pared by 2 bases and J by 0 bases, with 7 bases between. The germline gives CDR1 SGHAT, CDR2 FQNNGV.

The chain employs TRBV5-1 and TRBJ1-3; TRBD1 is a possible D gene (5 bases). Germline V gives CDR1 SGHRS, CDR2 YFSETQ. This CDR3 contains 13 residues. Trimming removed 4 bases from V and 2 bases from J, with 7 bases in between. The CDR3 DNA reads as TGCGCCAGCAGCGAAGGGGCTGGAAACACCATATATTTT. As protein: CASSEGAGNTIYF.

This chain joins TRBV5-4 and TRBJ2-5, with 11 positions matching TRBD2. Trimming cost V 2 bases and J 4 bases; bases outside gene matches: 4. The CDR3 contains 15 residues. CDR1 and CDR2 (germline): SGHNT, YYREEE (reference sequence). CDR3 region: CASSFLAGGPETQYF. The DNA of the CDR3 is TGTGCCAGCAGCTTCCTAGCGGGGGGCCCAGAGACCCAGTACTTC.

This chain connects TRBV7-2 to TRBJ1-5, with D unresolved. V was trimmed by 2 bases and J by 3 bases, leaving 11 bases between them. The CDR3 has 15 amino acids. Looked up from germline, CDR1 is SGHTA and CDR2 is FQGNSA. This CDR3 reads CASSLWANPNQPQHF. DNA of the CDR3: TGTGCCAGCAGCTTATGGGCCAATCCCAATCAGCCCCAGCATTTT.

The chain couples TRBV24-1 to TRBJ2-5; 7 bases map to TRBD2. Unmatched junction bases numbered 15, after V lost 10 bases and J lost 5 bases. This CDR3 spans 15 amino acids. Looked up from germline, CDR1 is KGHDR and CDR2 is SFDVKD. The CDR3: CATGGGSGARETQYF. The DNA for the CDR3 is TGTGCCACGGGTGGAGGAAGCGGGGCTAGGGAGACCCAGTACTTC.

The chain is built from TRBV5-1 and TRBJ2-2; TRBD1 is a possible D gene (6 bases). The germline V gene encodes CDR1 SGHRS and CDR2 YFSETQ. V was trimmed by 2 bases and J by 2 bases, leaving 13 bases between them. This CDR3 region has 16 residues. The CDR3 is CASSFEGVTNTGELFF. CDR3 sequence (DNA): TGCGCCAGCAGCTTTGAGGGGGTAACTAACACCGGGGAGCTGTTTTTT.